These T cell receptor beta chains were read from a single sample in a study of regulatory T cells in long-lasting Graves disease. TCRdb re-analysed the multiplex PCR reads in MiXCR, keeping a single row per CDR3 protein. The sample shows fewer than 650,000 distinct CDR3 sequences, 16% of them seen only once. The same data also contributed to another study, on T cells in Graves' hyperthyroidism and ophthalmopathy.

The starting material was peripheral blood mononuclear cells (PBMCs), obtained at new diagnosis, from a patient treated with antithyroid drugs. The source of these receptors is a woman aged 25 to 39 with Graves disease. Both conserved end residues are part of each CDR3. D genes are given only for firm matches. A clone size is listed for some rows: how often the clone was seen (once, few, many), or a class if it is expanded.

TRBJ1-5 . TRBV12-3/TRBV12-4 . TGTGCCAGCAGTTTTGGGGCAGTCTTATATCAGCCCCAGCATTTT CASSFGAVLYQPQHF
TRBJ1-3 . TRBV12-5 . TGTGCTAGTGGTTTGGTGGCCAGGGTACGAGACACCATATATTTT CASGLVARVRDTIYF
TRBJ1-5 few TRBV7-9 . TGTGCCAGCAGCCCTCTCAGTCCAGGCAATCAGCCCCAGCATTTT CASSPLSPGNQPQHF
TRBJ2-7 many TRBV20-1 TRBD2 TGCAGTGCTAGAGACGCTGGGGGGGGGATCGAGCAGTACTTC CSARDAGGGIEQYF
TRBJ2-1 . TRBV14 TRBD2 TGTGCCAGCAGCCGTGGACTAGCGGGAGCCCTCAATGAGCAGTTCTTC CASSRGLAGALNEQFF
TRBJ1-4 few TRBV30 . TGTGCCTGGAGTGTTAGGGTCGCCGGTGAAAAACTGTTTTTT CAWSVRVAGEKLFF
TRBJ2-7 few TRBV5-6 . TGTGCCAGCAGCTCCTCGAGAAGTATTCATAGCTCCTACGAGCAGTACTTC CASSSSRSIHSSYEQYF
TRBJ2-1 many TRBV12-3/TRBV12-4 . TGTGCCAGCAGGGGGACGTCTTCGGGGTCCTACAATGAGCAGTTCTTC CASRGTSSGSYNEQFF
TRBJ2-3 many TRBV12-3/TRBV12-4 TRBD2 TGTGCCAGCAGTTTACACAGCGGGGCCGACACAGATACGCAGTATTTT CASSLHSGADTDTQYF
TRBJ2-1 . TRBV20-1 . TGCAGTGCTAGACAGGCCAATGAGCAGTTCTTC CSARQANEQFF
TRBJ2-1 few TRBV9 TRBD2 TGTGCCAGCAGCGTAGAGGGGACTAGCGGGAGAGGTAATGAGCAGTTCTTC CASSVEGTSGRGNEQFF
TRBJ2-1 . TRBV4-2 TRBD1 TGTGCCAGCAGCCAAGAGGGGGTTTTGACAGGGGGAGACAATGAGCAGTTCTTC CASSQEGVLTGGDNEQFF
TRBJ1-6 . TRBV25-1 . TGTGCCAGCAGTGACAAACAGGGTTCCAATTCACCCCTCCACTTT CASSDKQGSNSPLHF
TRBJ1-5 many TRBV28 . TGTGCCAGCAGTTTACAAGGGGTTAGCAATCAGCCCCAGCATTTT CASSLQGVSNQPQHF
TRBJ2-5 . TRBV6-1 TRBD1 TGTGCCAGCCATCTTAATACACAGGGGGCGTTCGGAGAGACCCAGTACTTC CASHLNTQGAFGETQYF
TRBJ2-2 many TRBV2 TRBD2 TGTGCCAGCAGTGATACAGCGGGAGTTACCGGGGAGCTGTTTTTT CASSDTAGVTGELFF
TRBJ1-4 many TRBV2 TRBD1 TGTGCCAGCAGCTGGGACAGGGCCGGTGAAAAACTGTTTTTT CASSWDRAGEKLFF
TRBJ2-3 many TRBV2 . TGTGCCAGCAGGCTCGGCACAGATACGCAGTATTTT CASRLGTDTQYF
TRBJ2-7 few TRBV28 . TGTGCCAGCAGTTTATGGCGGTCAAAGGGCTCCTACGAGCAGTACTTC CASSLWRSKGSYEQYF
TRBJ2-1 many TRBV2 . TGTGCCAGCAGTGAGGGTCTTAGTAAGCAGTTCTTC CASSEGLSKQFF
TRBJ1-2 many TRBV20-1 . TGCAGTGCTTTTACGGGGGCGTCCTATGGCTACACCTTC CSAFTGASYGYTF
TRBJ2-5 many TRBV6-2/TRBV6-3 . TGTGCCAGCAGTCGGGACAACCAACAAGAGACCCAGTACTTC CASSRDNQQETQYF
TRBJ1-3 many TRBV7-2 . TGTGCCAGCAGAGTGGCAGGGGCTGGAAACACCATATATTTT CASRVAGAGNTIYF
TRBJ2-7 many TRBV5-1 TRBD1 TGTGCCAGCAGTTCTACCGGGACAGGGGTCTACGAGCAGTACTTC CASSSTGTGVYEQYF
TRBJ1-1 many TRBV28 . TGTGCCAGCAGCACGCCACCGGGCTCACTGAACACTGAAGCTTTCTTT CASSTPPGSLNTEAFF
TRBJ1-2 many TRBV18 TRBD1 TGTGCCAGCTCACCCAGGGACAGGGGGCCTGGCTACACCTTC CASSPRDRGPGYTF
TRBJ2-4 few TRBV6-2/TRBV6-3 . TGTGCCAGCAGTCGTCCCGGGACGCTATACTTC CASSRPGTLYF
TRBJ1-1 many TRBV19 . TGTGCCAGTAGTATAGAGGCAGGGGAGGCTTTCTTT CASSIEAGEAFF
TRBJ2-7 . TRBV6-1 . TGTGCCAGCAGTGGGGTGACACAGGGCTACGAGCAGTACTTC CASSGVTQGYEQYF
TRBJ1-2 . TRBV5-4 . TGTGCCAGCAGCTTGGTGGGTGAAGGCTACACCTTC CASSLVGEGYTF
TRBJ1-5 few TRBV18 . TGTGCCAGCTCACGAACAGGGACCCAGCCCCAGCATTTT CASSRTGTQPQHF
TRBJ2-1 . TRBV3-1 TRBD1 TGTGCCAGCAGCCACCCGGGACAGGGGGCTGTAACAGGGGGCATGTATGAGCAGTTCTTC CASSHPGQGAVTGGMYEQFF
TRBJ2-1 . TRBV9 . TGTGCCAGCAGCGTCCTTAGTGGCTCCTACAATGAGCAGTTCTTC CASSVLSGSYNEQFF
TRBJ2-5 few TRBV7-2 TRBD2 TGTGCCAGCAGCCCTGGACTAGCGGGAGCCCCCGGGACCCAGTACTTC CASSPGLAGAPGTQYF
TRBJ1-2 many TRBV19 . TGTGCCAGCCAGACCGGGACTGCGGGAAACTATGGCTACACCTTC CASQTGTAGNYGYTF
TRBJ2-3 many TRBV15 . TGTGCCACCAGCAGAGAGCAGCGCACAGATACGCAGTATTTT CATSREQRTDTQYF
TRBJ2-5 many TRBV2 . TGTGCCAGCGAGATTGGACAGCACCAAGAGACCCAGTACTTC CASEIGQHQETQYF
TRBJ1-6 many TRBV6-2/TRBV6-3 . TGTGCCAGCACCGGCCCAGGGGAGGGTGGTTCACCCCTCCACTTT CASTGPGEGGSPLHF
TRBJ2-3 . TRBV12-3/TRBV12-4 TRBD1 TGTGCCAGCAGCACAGGACAGGGGCCCGATACGCAGTATTTT CASSTGQGPDTQYF
TRBJ2-1 once TRBV5-5 . TGTGCCAGCAGCAACACAAGAGGGGACCGGGAAGAGCAGTTCTTC CASSNTRGDREEQFF
TRBJ1-3 . TRBV7-9 . TGTGCCAGCAGCTCTGGCGTCATGGGCGCAGCGGACACCATATATTTT CASSSGVMGAADTIYF
TRBJ2-1 many TRBV6-5 TRBD1 TGTGCCAGCAGTTGGCGGACAGGGGATGGAACCTACAATGAGCAGTTCTTC CASSWRTGDGTYNEQFF
TRBJ2-7 many TRBV5-1 . TGCGCCAGCAGCCGCGAGGGAGTTGGGTACTCCTACGAGCAGTACTTC CASSREGVGYSYEQYF
TRBJ2-3 . TRBV7-3 TRBD1 TGTGCCAGCGCCGACAGGGGCGACACAGATACGCAGTATTTT CASADRGDTDTQYF
TRBJ2-1 few TRBV29-1 TRBD2 TGCAGCGTTGAAGCACTAGCGGGCGGATACTACAATGAGCAGTTCTTC CSVEALAGGYYNEQFF
TRBJ2-5 many TRBV27 . TGTGCCAGCAGACGCGACGGGACCCAGTACTTC CASRRDGTQYF
TRBJ2-3 many TRBV28 . TGTGCCAGCAGCCCGAAAGTTATGGGGGATACGCAGTATTTT CASSPKVMGDTQYF
TRBJ2-5 many TRBV6-1 TRBD1 TGTGCCAGCAGTGCCGGGACAGGGATGGAAGAGACCCAGTACTTC CASSAGTGMEETQYF
TRBJ2-1 . TRBV28 . TGTGCCAGCAGGGGCGGGACAGACATTTCCCTAGAGCAGTTCTTC CASRGGTDISLEQFF
TRBJ2-3 . TRBV5-1 . TGCGCCACCCGAGACTTAAGTAGCACAGATACGCAGTATTTT CATRDLSSTDTQYF
TRBJ2-1 few TRBV9 TRBD2 TGTGCCAGCAGCCGAGCGGGAGTGACCTACAATGAGCAGTTCTTC CASSRAGVTYNEQFF